The 15 T cell receptor beta chains below all came from one sample that was sequenced in a study of CD8+CD57+ T cells in acquired aplastic anemia (dated by TCRdb to 2017 to 2018). TCRdb records Illumina HiSeq 2000 as the sequencer. Genomic DNA served as template for TCR beta VDJ combination and CDR3 sequence profiling. TCRdb reprocessed the public reads (quality trimming at Q25 with fastp, clone calling with MiXCR) and kept in-frame beta chains. Each entry merges the rows of one CDR3 protein and shows their most common DNA and genes. The sample yields about 210,000 distinct CDR3 sequences; roughly 35% were counted once. In total, the top ten clones hold 1.1% of the sample. The specimen sequenced was sorted CD4+, CD8+, or CD8+CD57+ T cells (not recorded which) from PBMCs. The source is a human donor in good health, serving as a control.

This chain links TRBV20-1 with TRBJ1-6; 10 bases are shared with TRBD1. The J segment lost 7 bases and the V segment lost 5 bases, leaving 2 bases of the junction unmatched. Germline CDR1 reads DFQATT; CDR2 reads SNEGSKA (reference sequence). This CDR3 is built from 13 residues. The CDR3 DNA follows: TGCAGTGCTGAGGGACAGGGGAATTCACCCCTCCACTTT. This translates into CSAEGQGNSPLHF.

This clonotype was detected ten times or more. The chain is built from TRBV20-1 and TRBJ2-7, with TRBD2 as a possible D gene (6 bases). The CDR3 has 13 residues. Germline CDR1 reads DFQATT; CDR2 reads SNEGSKA (reference sequence). V lost 4 bases and J 6 bases, leaving 16 bases between the germline ends. This CDR3 is CSAKDGTLGEQYF. CDR3 coding DNA: TGCAGTGCTAAGGACGGGACTTTGGGCGAGCAGTACTTC.

This clonotype showed up just once. V is TRBV3-1 and J is TRBJ2-7; 9 positions match TRBD1. CDR1 is LGHDT and CDR2 is YNNKEL in the germline V gene (reference sequence). V shed 4 bases, J shed 5 bases, and the junction held 6 bases outside the gene matches. CDR3 size: 14 residues. Written as DNA, the CDR3 is TGTGCCAGCAGCCCGACCCGGACAGGGGACGAGCAGTACTTC. Protein product: CASSPTRTGDEQYF.

This clonotype was recorded at least ten times. This rearrangement joins TRBV7-9 to TRBJ1-2; D remains ambiguous. Germline loops: CDR1 SEHNR, CDR2 FQNEAQ (reference sequence). The CDR3 contains 11 residues. V was shortened by 8 bases and J by 13 bases, with 17 bases between the two germline ends. CDR3 sequence reads: CASGPIGIVTF. DNA for the CDR3: TGTGCCAGCGGCCCCATAGGTATCGTCACCTTC.

The CDR3, as DNA: TGTGCCAGCAGGAGGACAGGGTATTATCCAGATACGCAGTATTTT. It translates to CASRRTGYYPDTQYF. V usage is TRBV2 and J usage is TRBJ2-3; 8 nucleotides agree with TRBD1. V was pared by 6 bases and J by 4 bases, with 9 bases of the junction left unmatched. Germline CDR1 and CDR2: SNHLY and FYNNEI. The CDR3 consists of 15 residues.

The gene calls are TRBV11-2 and TRBJ2-7; 9 positions match TRBD1. J lost 5 bases, V lost 1 base, and 15 bases had no gene match. Per germline, CDR1 SGHAT and CDR2 FQNNGV. The CDR3 spans 18 residues. CDR3 coding DNA: TGTGCCAGCAGCTTAGGGTACTATACCGGGACAGGGTCACACGAGCAGTACTTC. It is translated as CASSLGYYTGTGSHEQYF.

This sequence joins TRBV12-3 or TRBV12-4 and TRBJ2-5; 7 positions agree with TRBD1. The trim removed 3 bases at V and 2 bases at J, leaving 3 bases unmatched. CDR3 length equals 14 residues. The DNA for the CDR3 is TGTGCCAGCAGTTTTATGGGACAGCAAGAGACCCAGTACTTC. Translated: CASSFMGQQETQYF.

This clonotype has ten or more counts. CDR3 sequence: CASRAGTGGYGYTF. The CDR3 DNA reads TGCGCCAGCAGGGCCGGGACAGGGGGCTATGGCTACACCTTC. This chain links TRBV5-1 with TRBJ1-2; 11 bases match TRBD1. This CDR3 has 14 amino acids. Germline V lookup: CDR1 SGHRS, CDR2 YFSETQ. Germline trimming cut 5 bases from V and 4 bases from J; bases unmatched to any gene: 4.

Only a few counts were recorded for this clonotype. This chain joins TRBV28 and TRBJ1-3; TRBD1 might be the D (5 bases). The CDR3 is 16 residues long. V was trimmed by 5 bases and J by 2 bases, leaving 16 bases between them. Germline V gene lookup returns CDR1 MDHEN and CDR2 SYDVKM. CDR3 loop: CASSGSGLSTGNTIYF. In nucleotides, the CDR3 is TGTGCCAGCAGTGGGTCAGGGCTTTCTACTGGAAACACCATATATTTT.

In nucleotides, the CDR3 is TGTGCCAGCAGTGACCAGGACATAGGGTATCAGCCCCAGCATTTT. Its protein product is CASSDQDIGYQPQHF. This chain uses TRBV2 with TRBJ1-5; D is perhaps TRBD1 (5 bases). Germline V gene sequence: CDR1 SNHLY, CDR2 FYNNEI. Trimming pared 3 bases from V and 5 bases from J, leaving 14 bases between. This CDR3 has 15 residues.

Turning to this clonotype: A much larger clone differs from this one at a single base, so this may be a read error. J is TRBJ2-5 and V is TRBV2; D ambiguous. CDR1 is SNHLY, CDR2 FYNNEI, per germline. The CDR3 runs 14 residues. The CDR3 here is CASSPASQAETQYF. The CDR3 DNA follows: TGCGCCAGCAGCCCAGCCAGTCAAGCGGAGACCCAGTACTTC.

This clonotype was counted at least ten times. The rearrangement uses TRBV7-6 and TRBJ2-2; the D is unclear. Germline values: CDR1 SGHVS, CDR2 FNYEAQ. The CDR3 is 12 residues long. The ends were cut back, 2 bases at V and 5 bases at J, with 3 bases in the middle. CDR3 in amino acids: CASSLWTGELFF. The CDR3 DNA reads TGTGCCAGCAGCTTATGGACCGGGGAGCTGTTTTTT.

The gene calls are TRBV10-3 and TRBJ1-6, with TRBD1 matching over 8 bases. CDR3 length: 14 residues. V lost 6 bases to trimming and J lost 10 bases; unmatched junction nucleotides: 8. Per the germline V gene, CDR1 is ENHRY and CDR2 is SYGVKD. The CDR3 region is CAIRTGVDGSPLHF. The DNA for the CDR3 is TGTGCCATCAGGACAGGGGTTGACGGATCACCCCTCCACTTT.

Ten or more counts support this clonotype. The genes are TRBV24-1 and TRBJ2-3; 10 nucleotides match TRBD2. This CDR3 comprises 17 residues. The ends lost 4 bases at V and 0 bases at J; junction bases unmatched: 6. Germline CDR1 KGHDR, CDR2 SFDVKD. The CDR3 is CATSDPTLAGSTDTQYF. In nucleotides, the CDR3 is TGTGCCACCAGTGACCCCACACTAGCGGGGAGCACAGATACGCAGTATTTT.

This clonotype appeared many times. The rearrangement links TRBV2 to TRBJ2-7, with TRBD1 matching 8 bases. Per the germline V gene, CDR1 is SNHLY and CDR2 is FYNNEI. This CDR3 comprises 15 residues. The ends lost 3 bases at V and 3 bases at J; junction bases unmatched: 7. CDR3 residues: CASSDRTGYRYEQYF. The CDR3 DNA is TGTGCCAGCAGTGACAGGACAGGGTACCGCTACGAGCAGTACTTC. Variable domain in full (rest from reference TRBV2 and TRBJ2-7): EPEVTQTPSHQVTQMGQEVILRCVPISNHLYFYWYRQILGQKVEFLVSFYNNEISEKSEIFDDQFSVERPDGSNFTLKIRSTKLEDSAMYFCASSDRTGYRYEQYFGPGTRLTVT.